This TCR beta chain was found in a study of cytomegalovirus exposure and HLA in healthy donors. As regards this clone: Its antigen is unknown.

Use of 60 Vbeta and 13 Jbeta primers characterized the PCR. The authors' processing: Some 80 million unique TCR beta chains, 10 million to 14 million shared, were counted in a later analysis. The method was immunoSEQ multiplex PCR; TCRdb's version includes in-frame clones alone and lacks a portion of them. V, J and clone size were drawn from that table, and D and trimming were deduced from the DNA. This table holds fewer than 250,000 clones, roughly 82% found once. Study-level results: Reports described diagnosis of cytomegalovirus status by the classifier as highly specific and sensitive. Specificity for CMV antigens was confirmed in vitro for a few of the CMV-associated chains.

Trimming took 0 bases from V and 2 from J, leaving 15 bases between them. Germline V gene data show CDR1 as SGHTS and CDR2 as YDEGEE. The CDR3 is 17 residues long. This TCR came from a man aged 35 to 55 in good health and CMV-seropositive. The gene calls are TRBV5-8 and TRBJ1-5; perhaps TRBD1 as D (5 bases). Sequencing was performed on PBMCs. The CDR3 DNA sequence: TGTGCCAGCAGCTTGGGGGTTGGGGGGGTGGGCAATCAGCCCCAGCATTTT. The encoded protein is CASSLGVGGVGNQPQHF.